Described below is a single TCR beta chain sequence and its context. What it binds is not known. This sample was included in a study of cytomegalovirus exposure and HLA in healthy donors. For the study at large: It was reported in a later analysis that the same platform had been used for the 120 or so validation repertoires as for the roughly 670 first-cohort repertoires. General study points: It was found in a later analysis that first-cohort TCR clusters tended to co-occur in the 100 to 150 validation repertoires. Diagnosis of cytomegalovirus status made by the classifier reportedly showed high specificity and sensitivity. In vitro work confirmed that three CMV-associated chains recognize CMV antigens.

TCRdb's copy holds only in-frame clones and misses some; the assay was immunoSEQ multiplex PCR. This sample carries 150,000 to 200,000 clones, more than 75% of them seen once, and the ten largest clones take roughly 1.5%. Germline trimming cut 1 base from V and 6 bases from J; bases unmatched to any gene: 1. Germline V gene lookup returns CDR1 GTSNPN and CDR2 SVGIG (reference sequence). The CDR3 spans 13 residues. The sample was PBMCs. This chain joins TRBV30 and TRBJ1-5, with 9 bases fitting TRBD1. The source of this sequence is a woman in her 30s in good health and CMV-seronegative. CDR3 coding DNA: TGTGCCTGGAGTGCACAGGGGGCTCAGCCCCAGCATTTT. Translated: CAWSAQGAQPQHF.